The source of this T cell receptor beta chain is a study of blood T cells in healthy people across ages. Each sample gave at least 6.5 million isolated PBMCs. Combining a sample-barcoded 5' primer with a J-beta primer mix, a second PCR ran for 7 to 11 cycles. TCRdb re-called the 5' RACE reads with MiXCR, one entry per CDR3 protein. The profile shows about 1,400,000 distinct CDR3 sequences, approximately 63% of them singletons. The clonotype comes from a man aged 18-30 years in good health. The sequencing input was blood.

The CDR3 nucleotides are TGTGCCAGCGTGACCGGGACAGGGGCCTACGAGCAGTACTTC. It specifies CASVTGTGAYEQYF. V is TRBV2 and J is TRBJ2-7, with TRBD1 matching over 10 bases. Germline V gives CDR1 SNHLY, CDR2 FYNNEI. This CDR3 is built from 14 residues. With 8 bases clipped from V and 2 bases from J, the junction kept 6 bases outside the gene matches.